The T cell receptor (beta chain) described here comes from a study of cytomegalovirus exposure and HLA in healthy donors (TCRdb year 2017). Looking at the study overall: In an earlier analysis of roughly 590 of the donors, about 260 Gb of sequence data and approximately 100 million unique TCR beta sequences from roughly 200 million T cells were reported. A separate validation cohort of roughly 110 different subjects was used in addition to the approximately 640-subject first cohort. All discovery cohort repertoires had been generated using a single sequencing platform. In an earlier analysis of 500 to 650 of the donors, high-throughput TCR beta sequencing was used to judge whether each TCR beta V gene segment behaved as functional or pseudogenic. The T cell repertoires of 666 subjects were profiled by immunosequencing and related to cytomegalovirus serostatus. The genetic ancestry cluster associated with self-reported Caucasian donors included roughly 84% of the roughly 400 genotyped donors. In a later genetic analysis, genome-wide SNP genotypes for about 60% of the 666 donors were used, and that subset was treated as a discovery cohort. Donor age, sex, ethnicity and CMV serostatus were collected together with the repertoire data. The aim of the study was to test whether cataloging public T cell receptors could identify signatures of past pathogen exposure. The number of donors typed differed by locus, with about 629-640 for A, B, C, DRB1 and DQB1, roughly 520 for DQA1, 600 to 610 for DPA1, and some 450 for DPB1. Class I and class II HLA loci were covered by the typing at four-digit resolution. The study combined high-throughput TCR immunosequencing, statistical association of individual TCRs with disease status, and machine learning to predict cytomegalovirus infection status. Several DR-DQ haplotypes were treated as single units for association and clustering because of strong linkage in the cohort. An early release that covered about 600 HLA-typed donors contained 250 to 350 gigabases of sequencing data and 85 million to 100 million unique TCR sequences. A later analysis re-analyzed previously published TCR beta repertoires from about 600 donors and added high-resolution HLA genotyping to study TCR occurrence patterns. The later analysis used no new phenotypic data to find candidate immune exposures, relying instead on TCR beta sequences and their occurrence across donors. Across around 400 genotyped donors of the cohort, an average of about 240,000 unique TCR beta nucleotide sequences per donor were sequenced, and 15% to 20% of those sequences were non-productive. Summary of the overall study and its limitations: Linkage disequilibrium might explain the correlated functional status among segregating V segments, but an unknown experimental factor could not be excluded. Sequencing depth was assumed to be roughly uniform across donors in the presence/absence analyses, though that assumption may not hold. A later analysis found that most CMV-associated TCR beta chains appeared HLA-restricted, with HLA associations seemingly driven largely by CMV exposure. A further reported finding was that TCR beta sequences accurately predicted the HLA-A and HLA-B alleles for most subjects in the first cohort. Because HLA typing was unavailable for some donors at each locus, only the typed subset was used in association tests. In a later analysis, several top co-occurrence clusters were reported to appear linked to parvovirus B19, influenza, CMV and Epstein-Barr virus. Most TCR sequences were seen in very few donors, while some public TCRs were found in many individuals. Some IMGT-functional V segments, including TRBV6-2 and TRBV6-3, could not be told apart with the 87-base-pair reads, so those segments were excluded. In a later analysis, TCR association rates were found to vary across HLA loci, with the most associated TCRs seen for DRB1 alleles and the fewest for HLA-C alleles. The only immune exposure information available for the cohort was CMV serostatus. A later analysis associated about 17,000 TCR beta sequences with specific HLA alleles at a false discovery rate of 0.05. V-gene and J-gene trimming of TCR beta chains was associated with a missense DCLRE1C variant in a later genetic analysis, and the association was replicated in an independent cohort. In a later analysis, HLA-associated TCR beta chains showed more clonal expansion and lower generation probabilities than non-associated chains that were equally common. An earlier analysis of some 590 of the donors showed that most TCR beta V segments appeared in productive rearrangements either about 87% or about 30% of the time, which broadly matched IMGT annotations. In vitro tests confirmed that a few of the cytomegalovirus-associated TCR beta chains recognize cytomegalovirus antigens. The classifier was reported to diagnose cytomegalovirus status with high specificity and sensitivity in both the original and validation cohorts. In the study, about 150 TCR beta chains were listed as associated with cytomegalovirus. In this cohort, only TCR beta chains were sequenced, and detectable features were limited by the absence of alpha or paired-chain data. Compared with the 666-donor mean, donors in an Asian-associated ancestry cluster had fewer N-insertions in productive TCRs, according to a later genetic analysis. The sequencing pipeline was judged likely to have produced a cluster of highly shared sequence variants as a technical artifact. The earlier analysis of about 600 of the donors excluded 15 to 20 rarely observed V segments, including chromosome 9 orphons, because counts were too low. When HLA alleles, especially DR and DQ, strongly co-occurred, TCR associations were difficult to assign to individual alleles. It was suggested by the authors that the approach could potentially be generalized to other disease states and immunological phenotypes.

This clone was seen a few times. Its antigen is still unknown. Per-nucleotide qualities are absent, and no much larger clonotype sits a single base away. The library was obtained by the immunoSEQ multiplex PCR assay. The multiplex PCR relied on a mix of 60 forward primers for TCR Vbeta segments and 13 reverse primers for TCR Jbeta segments. Amplification of the CDR3 region of rearranged TCR beta genes was performed with a multiplex PCR assay on genomic DNA. The amplified TCR beta libraries were sequenced on the Illumina HiSeq System as 87-base-pair reads. Turning to the authors' computational methods: In a later analysis, 80 million or so unique TCR beta chains were counted across the approximately 670 repertoires, and approximately 11 million of these chains were shared by at least two donors. To remove PCR and sequencing errors, raw reads were error-corrected and collapsed into unique sequences using a nearest-neighbor algorithm that merged closely related sequences. Alignment of CDR3 sequences to IMGT reference sequences was used to assign V, D and J gene segments. For a sequence to be retained, at least a six-nucleotide match to both a V gene segment and a J gene segment was required. A rearrangement was called productive if the CDR3 had no stop codons and remained in frame with V and J, and every other rearrangement was called non-productive. Following IMGT convention, CDR3 was defined as the stretch from the second conserved V-encoded cysteine to the conserved J-encoded phenylalanine. The earlier analysis of a few hundred of the donors excluded any sequence lacking an unambiguous match to a single V gene segment. In an earlier analysis of approximately 610 of the donors, V segments were called functional above 56.7% productive rearrangements and were called segregating when the between-donor standard deviation exceeded 5%. A statistical classification framework was built for diagnosing cytomegalovirus status from the catalog of TCR beta chain sequences. A later analysis assigned V and J genes by comparing TCR nucleotide sequences with IMGT/GENE-DB human TR gene sequences. The TCRdist pipeline was used in a later analysis to assign CDR3 sequences and most-parsimonious VDJ recombination scenarios. In a later analysis, every TCR beta chain was defined by the combination of its CDR3 amino acid sequence and its V-gene family, and reads without a unique V-gene family were dropped. In a later analysis, nearly 600 highly shared, low-generation-probability nucleotide sequences were removed to address suspected cross-contamination and a sequencing artifact. In a later analysis, a clonal expansion index for each public chain was calculated from normalized within-repertoire ranks of inferred template counts. Generation probabilities in a later analysis came from a VDJ recombination model fitted to out-of-frame rearrangements, and those results were checked against IGoR. In a later analysis, TCR-TCR, TCR-HLA and TCR-CMV co-occurrence was scored with hypergeometric tests, and a repertoire-size bias correction was applied to TCR pairs. False discovery rates were estimated in a later analysis by permuting HLA or CMV assignments 20 times. A later analysis grouped co-occurring TCRs with DBSCAN, adding TCRdist sequence similarity when clustering within HLA-allele-positive subsets. For co-occurrence clustering, repertoires with fewer than 30,000 or more than 120,000 public chains were excluded, along with roughly 5 repertoires with anomalous nucleotide sharing. As stored in TCRdb, this immuneACCESS dataset retains in-frame rearrangements with V and J assigned. A fraction of the clones does not appear; measured against another copy, unresolved V genes explain less than half of the discrepancy, and the remainder lacks a known reason. That table gives V, J and clone size, and the DNA gave D and trimming. This sample holds 120,000 or so clones; approximately 75% were observed only once. Of the sample, over 2.5% is held by the ten largest clones.

For this chain, trimming is 0 bases at the V end and 8 bases at the J end, and the number of junction bases without a gene match is 5. The CDR3 spans 15 residues, from the cysteine through the phenylalanine. The sequence is cut down to CDR3 DNA, 45 bases in frame from base 1. In the germline V gene (reference sequence), CDR1 corresponds to MNHNY and CDR2 to SVGAGI. In total, fewer than 750 healthy bone marrow donors made up the cohort. Cohort members were all nominally healthy when sampled, although unrecorded immune exposures were likely present. The donor was CMV seronegative and belonged to the group of over 350 seronegative cohort members. Each donor provided a peripheral blood sample, and peripheral blood mononuclear cells were used for TCR beta sequencing. The Qiagen DNeasy Blood Extraction Kit was used to extract genomic DNA from the blood cell samples.

Sequencing input: PBMCs. The clonotype comes from a woman aged 45-65 years in good health and CMV-seronegative. This chain joins TRBV6-6 to TRBJ2-1; TRBD1 agrees with 9 junctional bases. The CDR3: CASSYSSGQGYEQFF. DNA sequence: TGTGCCAGCAGTTACTCGTCGGGACAGGGCTATGAGCAGTTCTTC.